This TCR beta chain originates from a study (dated by TCRdb to 2013 to 2014). Sequencing took place on an Illumina Genome Analyzer IIx. TCRdb reprocessing: public reads trimmed at Q25 with fastp, clones called with MiXCR, in-frame beta chains kept. Every CDR3 protein is listed once, alongside the most common genes and DNA of its rows. Across this sample there are fewer than 9,000 distinct CDR3 sequences, with roughly 32% seen only once. Clones ranked in the top ten supply about a fifth of the sample. CDR1 and CDR2 are read off the germline V gene (reference sequence) as DFQATT and SNEGSKA. Unmatched junction bases come to 24, with V trimmed by 5 bases and J by 3 bases. The CDR3 covers 21 residues, taking in both the cysteine and the phenylalanine. Only CDR3 DNA remains: 63 bases, in frame from the first base. Worth noting for this clonotype: What antigen it recognizes has not been identified. No clone much larger than this one lies a single base away; base qualities are absent.

The V and J genes are TRBV20-1 and TRBJ1-6; a stretch of 8 junction bases matches TRBD1. The clonotype comes from a human donor. The sequenced sample consisted of blood. The DNA reads TGCAGTGCTCTGAGGGGGAAAGAGACCCAGGACAGGGTGGGCTATAATTCACCCCTCCACTTT. Translated, this gives CSALRGKETQDRVGYNSPLHF.